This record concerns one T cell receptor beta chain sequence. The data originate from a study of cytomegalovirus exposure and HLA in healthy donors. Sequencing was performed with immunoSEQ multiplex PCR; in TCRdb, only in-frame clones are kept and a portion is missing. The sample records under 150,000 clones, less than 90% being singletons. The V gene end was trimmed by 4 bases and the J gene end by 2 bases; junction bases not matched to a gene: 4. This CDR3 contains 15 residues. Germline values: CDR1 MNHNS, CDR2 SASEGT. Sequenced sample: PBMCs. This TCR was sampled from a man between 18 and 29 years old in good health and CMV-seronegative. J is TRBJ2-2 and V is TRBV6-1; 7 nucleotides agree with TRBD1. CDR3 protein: CASSALGGNTGELFF. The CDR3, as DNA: TGTGCCAGCAGTGCCCTAGGGGGCAACACCGGGGAGCTGTTTTTT.